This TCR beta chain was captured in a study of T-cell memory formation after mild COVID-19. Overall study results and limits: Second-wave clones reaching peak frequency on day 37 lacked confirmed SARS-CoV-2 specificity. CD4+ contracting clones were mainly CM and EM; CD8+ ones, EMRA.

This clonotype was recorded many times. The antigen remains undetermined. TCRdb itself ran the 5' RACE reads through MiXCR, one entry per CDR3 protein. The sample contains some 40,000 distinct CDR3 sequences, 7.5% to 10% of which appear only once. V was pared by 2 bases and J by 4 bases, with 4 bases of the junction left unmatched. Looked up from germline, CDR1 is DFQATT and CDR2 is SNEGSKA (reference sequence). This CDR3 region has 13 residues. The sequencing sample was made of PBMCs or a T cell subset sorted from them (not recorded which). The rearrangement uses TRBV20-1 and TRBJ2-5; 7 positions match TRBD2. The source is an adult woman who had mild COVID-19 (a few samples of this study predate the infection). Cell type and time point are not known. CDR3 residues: CSARKPGGETQYF. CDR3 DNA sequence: TGCAGTGCTAGAAAGCCGGGGGGAGAGACCCAGTACTTC.